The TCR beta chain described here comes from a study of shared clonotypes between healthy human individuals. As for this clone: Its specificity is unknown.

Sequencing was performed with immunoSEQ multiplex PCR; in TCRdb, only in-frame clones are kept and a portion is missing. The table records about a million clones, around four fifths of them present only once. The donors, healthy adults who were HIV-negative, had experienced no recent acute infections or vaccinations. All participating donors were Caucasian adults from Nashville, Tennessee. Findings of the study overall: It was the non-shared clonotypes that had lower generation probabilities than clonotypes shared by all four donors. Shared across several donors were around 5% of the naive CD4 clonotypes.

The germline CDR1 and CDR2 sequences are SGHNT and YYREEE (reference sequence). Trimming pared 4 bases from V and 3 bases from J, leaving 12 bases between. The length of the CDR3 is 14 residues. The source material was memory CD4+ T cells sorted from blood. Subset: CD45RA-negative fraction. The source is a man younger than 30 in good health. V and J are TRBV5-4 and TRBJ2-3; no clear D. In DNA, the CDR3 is TGTGCCAGCAGCCACCGGTGGGAAACAGATACGCAGTATTTT. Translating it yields CASSHRWETDTQYF.